This TCR beta chain was identified in a study of cytomegalovirus exposure and HLA in healthy donors. Points from the study as a whole: The classifier, whose performance was assessed in both the original and validation cohorts, reportedly diagnosed cytomegalovirus status with high specificity and sensitivity. Among the CMV-associated chains, a few were confirmed in vitro as specific for CMV antigens.

A note on this clone: Its antigen is undetermined.

The donors were part of the 120-subject validation cohort, which stood apart from the roughly 670-subject first cohort. Germline V gene lookup returns CDR1 MNHNY and CDR2 SVGAGI (reference sequence). V was pared by 0 bases and J by 8 bases, with 9 bases of the junction left unmatched. The length of the CDR3 is 15 residues. Profiled with immunoSEQ multiplex PCR; TCRdb holds only in-frame clones, not every one. The sample has 200,000 or so clones, about four fifths seen once. The sequencing input was PBMCs. The receptor was isolated from a man younger than 35 in good health and CMV-seropositive. The chain has TRBV6-6 and TRBJ2-7; 8 nucleotides align to TRBD1. CDR3 bases: TGTGCCAGCAGTTACTCTTCCGGGACAGGCAGCCAGCAGTACTTC. It is translated as CASSYSSGTGSQQYF.